Shown below are 10 T cell receptor beta chains from a single sample sequenced in a study of T cell responses to AZD1222 COVID-19 vaccine. Sequencing was performed with immunoSEQ multiplex PCR; in TCRdb, only in-frame clones are kept and a portion is missing. This table holds fewer than 200,000 clones, approximately 92% found once. The specimen comprised peripheral blood, sampled 28 days after the second dose of the MenACWY control vaccine. Source of these receptors: an adult who received the MenACWY meningococcal vaccine as a control.

This chain joins TRBV19 and TRBJ1-6, with 7 bases identical to TRBD1. Trimming took 3 bases from V and 4 from J; bases not matched to a gene: 3. The germline CDR1 and CDR2 sequences are LNHDA and SQIVND (reference sequence). The CDR3 covers 15 residues. The CDR3 DNA sequence: TGTGCCAGTAGTATGGGGACAGCTTATAATTCACCCCTCCACTTT. Encoded protein: CASSMGTAYNSPLHF.

The chain has TRBV4-3 and TRBJ2-3; D may correspond to TRBD1 or TRBD2 (5 bases each). CDR3 size: 15 residues. CDR1 is LGHNA, CDR2 YSLEER, per germline. V lost 1 base to trimming and J lost 2 bases, with 10 bases between them. CDR3: CASSQAGTTTDTQYF. Written as DNA, the CDR3 is TGCGCCAGCAGCCAAGCCGGGACGACCACAGATACGCAGTATTTT.

The V gene is TRBV6-2 or TRBV6-3, the J gene TRBJ2-1; 12 bases are a match to TRBD2. The CDR3 is 18 amino acids. V gave up 2 bases and J gave up 5 bases; unmatched junction bases: 10. Germline CDR1 and CDR2: MNHEY and SVGEGT. The DNA of the CDR3 is TGTGCCAGCAGTTACGGCCTAGCGGGAGGGCCCATCGACAATGAGCAGTTCTTC. Residues: CASSYGLAGGPIDNEQFF.

The gene calls are TRBV18 and TRBJ1-4; D is unclear. Germline V CDR1 and CDR2: KGHSH, LQKENI. Trimming stripped 1 base from V and 3 bases from J, with 15 bases between. This CDR3 contains 17 residues. The CDR3 sequence: CASSPRQVGVANEKLFF. As DNA, the CDR3 is TGTGCCAGCTCACCACGGCAGGTTGGGGTGGCTAATGAAAAACTGTTTTTT.

On this clone itself: The germline gene is not matched at one end of the junction; a read error may be the cause. V usage is TRBV29-1 and J usage is TRBJ2-1; 7 positions agree with TRBD2. Germline values: CDR1 SQVTM, CDR2 ANQGSEA. This CDR3 region has 14 residues. CDR3 nucleotide sequence: TGCAGCGTGGAAGGACTAGACTTGTACAATGAGCAGTTCTTC. Its protein is CSVEGLDLYNEQFF.

V and J are TRBV24-1 and TRBJ2-1; 7 bases fit TRBD2. The V gene end was trimmed by 5 bases and the J gene end by 2 bases; junction bases not matched to a gene: 5. CDR1 is KGHDR and CDR2 is SFDVKD in the germline V gene. The CDR3 runs 15 residues. CDR3 amino acids: CATSGAGLAYNEQFF. The CDR3 coding sequence is TGTGCCACCAGTGGAGCGGGGCTAGCCTACAATGAGCAGTTCTTC.

The chain joins TRBV11-3 to TRBJ1-1, with TRBD1 matching over 10 bases. The germline V gene encodes CDR1 SGHNT and CDR2 YENEEA. This CDR3 region has 17 residues. The V segment lost 4 bases and the J segment 5 bases; nucleotides outside the gene matches: 13. This CDR3 reads CASSSSTSGTGETEAFF. Here the CDR3 DNA reads TGTGCCAGCAGCTCATCCACCTCCGGGACAGGGGAAACTGAAGCTTTCTTT.

The chain recombines TRBV7-9 with TRBJ1-1; tentatively, D is TRBD1 (6 bases). Trimming removed 3 bases at V and 3 bases at J, with 14 bases between. Germline V gene data show CDR1 as SEHNR and CDR2 as FQNEAQ (reference sequence). There are 15 residues in the CDR3. The CDR3 DNA follows: TGTGCCAGCAGCTTTGCAGGGGATCGGTACACTGAAGCTTTCTTT. This translates into CASSFAGDRYTEAFF.

With regard to this clone: A junction boundary mismatches the germline segment, possibly from a read error. V and J are TRBV10-3 and TRBJ2-1; a possible D gene is TRBD2 (5 bases). CDR1 is ENHRY and CDR2 is SYGVKD in the germline V gene. This CDR3 is 13 amino acids long. The CDR3 DNA reads as TGTGCCATCAATGAGGGAGTGTTAGATGAGCAGTTCTTC. This translates into CAINEGVLDEQFF.

This rearrangement joins TRBV3-1 (or the pseudogene TRBV3-2) to TRBJ2-2; D might be TRBD2 (6 bases). Looked up from germline, CDR1 is LGHDT and CDR2 is YNNKEL (reference sequence). This CDR3 region has 15 residues. V lost 1 base and J lost 8, with 14 bases in between. In DNA form, the CDR3 reads TGTGCCAGCAGCCAAGGCGGGGCTGTCCTGGGGGAGCTGTTTTTT. Translating it yields CASSQGGAVLGELFF.